The T cell receptor (beta chain) under discussion was sequenced for a study of cytomegalovirus exposure and HLA in healthy donors. Study-wide points: Information on immune exposure was restricted to one variable (CMV serostatus).

Vbeta (60) and Jbeta (13) primers were used in the PCR. Using immunoSEQ multiplex PCR, the repertoire was profiled, and TCRdb retains in-frame clones only, with some absent. Found here are 140,000 to 150,000 clones, 60% to 85% of them singletons; the top ten hold about 6.7%. The germline V gene encodes CDR1 LNHDA and CDR2 SQIVND (reference sequence). The CDR3 contains 18 residues. The J segment lost 2 bases and the V segment lost 6 bases, leaving 15 bases of the junction unmatched. A note on this clone: Its specificity is not known.

The rearrangement joins TRBV19 to TRBJ1-2; 10 bases are a match to TRBD1. The TCR sequence derives from a woman aged 40 to 50 in good health and CMV-seropositive. Sample: PBMCs. The CDR3 nucleotides read TGTGCCAGTAGGAGAAACCCCGGGACAGGGGTTTGGAACTATGGCTACACCTTC. Translating gives CASRRNPGTGVWNYGYTF. Variable domain in full (rest from reference TRBV19 and TRBJ1-2): DGGITQSPKYLFRKEGQNVTLSCEQNLNHDAMYWYRQDPGQGLRLIYYSQIVNDFQKGDIAEGYSVSREKKESFPLTVTSAQKNPTAFYLCASRRNPGTGVWNYGYTFGSGTRLTVV.